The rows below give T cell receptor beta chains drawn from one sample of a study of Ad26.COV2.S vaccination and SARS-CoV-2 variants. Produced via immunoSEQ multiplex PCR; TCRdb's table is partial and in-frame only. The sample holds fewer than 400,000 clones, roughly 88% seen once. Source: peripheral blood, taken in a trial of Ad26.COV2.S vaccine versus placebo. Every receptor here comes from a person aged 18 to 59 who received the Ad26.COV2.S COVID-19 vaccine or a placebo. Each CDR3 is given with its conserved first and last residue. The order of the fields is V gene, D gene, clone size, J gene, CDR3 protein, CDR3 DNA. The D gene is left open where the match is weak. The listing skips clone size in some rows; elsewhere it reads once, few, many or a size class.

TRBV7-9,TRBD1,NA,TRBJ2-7,CASSSDRVFTYEQYF,TGTGCCAGCAGTAGTGACAGGGTATTTACCTACGAGCAGTACTTC
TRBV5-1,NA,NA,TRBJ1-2,CASSQDSPNANGYTF,TGCGCCAGCAGCCAGGACAGCCCGAACGCGAATGGCTACACCTTC
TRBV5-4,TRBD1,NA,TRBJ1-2,CASSYQGGGVGYTF,TGTGCCAGCAGCTACCAGGGGGGGGGAGTTGGCTACACCTTC
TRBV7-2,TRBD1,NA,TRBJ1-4,CASSLGTGGAREKLFF,TGTGCCAGCAGCTTAGGGACAGGGGGCGCGAGGGAAAAACTGTTTTTT
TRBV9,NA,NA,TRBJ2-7,CASSVAPSYEQYF,TGTGCCAGCAGCGTAGCCCCTTCCTACGAGCAGTACTTC
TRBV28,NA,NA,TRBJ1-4,CASSLGGEKLFF,TGTGCCAGCAGTTTGGGCGGGGAAAAACTGTTTTTT
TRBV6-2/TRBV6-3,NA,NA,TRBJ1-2,CASSFSYNYGYTF,TGTGCCAGCAGTTTCAGCTACAACTATGGCTACACCTTC
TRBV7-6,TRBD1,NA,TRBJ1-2,CASSPLGQAFYGYTF,TGTGCCAGCAGCCCATTAGGACAGGCGTTCTATGGCTACACCTTC
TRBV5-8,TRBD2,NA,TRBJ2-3,CASKRLAGALTDTQYF,TGTGCCAGCAAAAGACTAGCGGGGGCTCTCACAGATACGCAGTATTTT
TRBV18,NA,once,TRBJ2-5,CASSRTTQETQYF,TGTGCCAGCTCACGAACTACCCAAGAGACCCAGTACTTC
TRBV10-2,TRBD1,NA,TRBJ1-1,CASSDGTGGLGTEAFF,TGCGCCAGCAGTGACGGGACAGGGGGCTTGGGTACTGAAGCTTTCTTT
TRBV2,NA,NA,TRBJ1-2,CASGRGGNYGYTF,TGTGCCAGCGGGCGGGGGGGTAACTATGGCTACACCTTC
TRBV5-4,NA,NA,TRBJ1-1,CASSRLMQENTEAFF,TGTGCCAGCAGCCGCCTAATGCAGGAGAACACTGAAGCTTTCTTT
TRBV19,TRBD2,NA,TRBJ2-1,CASSILLAGGPLYNEQFF,TGTGCCAGTAGTATTCTACTAGCGGGAGGGCCCCTCTACAATGAGCAGTTCTTC
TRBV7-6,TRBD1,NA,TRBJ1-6,CASSTTGGSPLHF,TGTGCCAGCAGCACAACAGGGGGGTCACCCCTCCACTTT
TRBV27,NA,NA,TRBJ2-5,CASSSISLRGGGETQYF,TGTGCCAGCAGTTCAATTTCCCTAAGGGGAGGAGGAGAGACCCAGTACTTC
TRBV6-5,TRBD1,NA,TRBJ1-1,CASGDRGLGTEAFF,TGTGCCAGCGGGGACAGGGGTCTTGGCACTGAAGCTTTCTTT
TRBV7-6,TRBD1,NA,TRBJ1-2,CASSKAGGQGDGYTF,TGTGCCAGCAGCAAGGCGGGGGGACAGGGTGATGGCTACACCTTC
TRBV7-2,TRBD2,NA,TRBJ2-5,CASSSQLAGETQYF,TGTGCCAGCAGCTCGCAACTAGCGGGGGAGACCCAGTACTTC
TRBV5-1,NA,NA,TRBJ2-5,CASSLSRMGETQYF,TGCGCCAGCAGCTTGAGCAGGATGGGAGAGACCCAGTACTTC
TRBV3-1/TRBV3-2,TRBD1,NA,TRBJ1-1,CASTLGQGGTEAFF,TGTGCCAGCACCCTGGGGCAGGGGGGTACTGAAGCTTTCTTT
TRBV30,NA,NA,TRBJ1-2,CAWSVWGGYTF,TGTGCCTGGAGTGTGTGGGGCGGCTACACCTTC
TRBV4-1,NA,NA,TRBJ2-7,CASSQGNAGSRLYEQYF,TGCGCCAGCAGCCAAGGAAATGCCGGCAGCCGGCTATACGAGCAGTACTTC
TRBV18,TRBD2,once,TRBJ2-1,CASSPLGGGSGNEQFF,TGTGCCAGCTCACCCCTCGGGGGGGGGAGTGGGAATGAGCAGTTCTTC
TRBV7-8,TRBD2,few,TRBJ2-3,CASSYERGSTDTQYF,TGTGCCAGCAGTTATGAGCGGGGGAGCACAGATACGCAGTATTTT
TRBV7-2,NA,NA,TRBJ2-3,CASSLEGDSTTDTQYF,TGTGCCAGCAGCTTAGAAGGGGACTCGACGACAGATACGCAGTATTTT
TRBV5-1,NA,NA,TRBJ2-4,CASKSGEAKNIQYF,TGCGCCAGCAAGTCTGGGGAAGCCAAAAACATTCAGTACTTC
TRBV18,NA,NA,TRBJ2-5,CASSPGSFQETQYF,TGTGCCAGCTCACCCGGGTCCTTTCAAGAGACCCAGTACTTC
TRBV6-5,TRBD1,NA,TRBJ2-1,CASSFSGTGDNEQFF,TGTGCCAGCAGTTTCTCCGGGACAGGGGATAATGAGCAGTTCTTC
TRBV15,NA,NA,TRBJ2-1,CATSPGIRANNEQFF,TGTGCCACCAGCCCTGGGATACGGGCTAACAATGAGCAGTTCTTC
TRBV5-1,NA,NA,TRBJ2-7,CASSLDISYEQYF,TGCGCCAGCAGCTTGGACATCTCCTACGAGCAGTACTTC
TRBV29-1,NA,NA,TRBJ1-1,CSGFAGGPATNTEAFF,TGCAGCGGATTCGCCGGGGGGCCGGCAACGAACACTGAAGCTTTCTTT
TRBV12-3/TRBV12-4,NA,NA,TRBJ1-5,CASSFSEHQPQHF,TGTGCCAGCAGTTTTTCCGAGCATCAGCCCCAGCATTTT
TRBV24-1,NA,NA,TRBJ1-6,CATSVTTQGISYNSPLHF,TGTGCCACCAGTGTAACGACCCAGGGGATTTCCTATAATTCACCCCTCCACTTT
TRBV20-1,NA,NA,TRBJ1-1,CSASKGTEAFF,TGCAGTGCTAGCAAAGGCACTGAAGCTTTCTTT
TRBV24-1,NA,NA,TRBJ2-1,CATSDSVGLQFF,TGTGCCACCAGTGATTCAGTAGGGCTCCAGTTCTTC
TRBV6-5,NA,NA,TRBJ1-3,CATKQGYGNTIYF,TGTGCCACCAAACAGGGTTACGGAAACACCATATATTTT
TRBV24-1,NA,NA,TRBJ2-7,CATSDLLRGGISYEQYF,TGTGCCACCAGTGATTTGCTTCGAGGGGGGATATCCTACGAGCAGTACTTC
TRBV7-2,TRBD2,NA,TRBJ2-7,CASSIASGGYEQYF,TGTGCCAGCAGCATCGCGAGCGGGGGCTACGAGCAGTACTTC
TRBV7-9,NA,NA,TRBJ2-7,CASSLDLDPYEQYF,TGTGCCAGCAGCTTAGATCTGGACCCCTACGAGCAGTACTTC